The rows below give T cell receptor beta chains drawn from one sample of a study of CD8 T cells in Susac syndrome. TCRdb re-analysed the immunoSEQ multiplex PCR reads in MiXCR, keeping a single row per CDR3 protein. The sample holds 160,000 or so distinct CDR3 sequences, around 96% seen once. Sequencing was carried out using CD4+ T cells from PBMCs. These receptors were collected from a human donor with Susac syndrome. Both conserved end residues are part of each CDR3. D genes are given only for firm matches. Clone size, where shown, is once, few, many, or a class for clones that have expanded.

once TRBJ1-2 TRBV12-3/TRBV12-4 12 TRBD1 CASRQGEDGYTF TGTGCCAGCAGACAGGGGGAGGATGGCTACACCTTC
NA TRBJ2-7 TRBV20-1 14 TRBD2 CSARRSGGPYEQYF TGCAGTGCTCGGAGAAGCGGGGGACCCTACGAGCAGTACTTC
NA TRBJ1-6 TRBV11-2 14 NA CASSLVIGNSPLHF TGTGCCAGCAGCTTAGTTATTGGTAATTCACCCCTCCACTTT
NA TRBJ1-2 TRBV12-3/TRBV12-4 13 NA CASGATGVGGYTF TGTGCCAGCGGTGCGACAGGAGTTGGAGGCTACACCTTC
once TRBJ2-7 TRBV5-4 15 TRBD2 CASSLGLAGPREQYF TGTGCCAGCAGCTTGGGTCTAGCGGGGCCGAGGGAGCAGTACTTC
NA TRBJ2-7 TRBV29-1 12 NA CSVVGNIYEQYF TGCAGCGTTGTAGGCAACATCTACGAGCAGTACTTC
NA TRBJ2-3 TRBV5-6 15 NA CASSLVRVSTDTQYF TGTGCCAGCAGCTTGGTCAGGGTCAGCACAGATACGCAGTATTTT
NA TRBJ1-5 TRBV29-1 13 NA CSVGDGSNQPQHF TGCAGCGTTGGAGACGGTAGCAATCAGCCCCAGCATTTT
NA TRBJ2-7 TRBV25-1 14 NA CASRSAGQYYEQYF TGTGCCAGCCGTTCAGCGGGACAATACTACGAGCAGTACTTC
once TRBJ2-1 TRBV20-1 14 NA CSAADRRAYNEQFF TGCAGTGCTGCGGACCGCCGGGCGTACAATGAGCAGTTCTTC
NA TRBJ2-7 TRBV5-1 15 TRBD1 CASSPGAGGSYEQYF TGCGCCAGCAGCCCTGGTGCAGGGGGCTCCTACGAGCAGTACTTC
once TRBJ2-5 TRBV2 13 NA CASSWTGQETQYF TGTGCCAGCAGTTGGACGGGCCAAGAGACCCAGTACTTC
once TRBJ1-1 TRBV7-9 13 NA CASGRGADTEAFF TGTGCCAGCGGCAGGGGAGCGGACACTGAAGCTTTCTTT
NA TRBJ2-1 TRBV5-4 14 NA CASSRDSRYNEQFF TGTGCCAGCAGCAGGGACTCGCGCTACAATGAGCAGTTCTTC
NA TRBJ2-3 TRBV7-9 16 TRBD2 CASSSPSSGGAGTQYF TGTGCCAGCAGCTCCCCCAGTAGCGGGGGGGCTGGTACGCAGTATTTT
NA TRBJ1-3 TRBV18 14 NA CASSPMTPGNTIYF TGTGCCAGCTCACCAATGACTCCTGGAAACACCATATATTTT
NA TRBJ1-1 TRBV6-2/TRBV6-3 16 TRBD1 CASSYGSGQGATEAFF TGTGCCAGCAGTTACGGGTCGGGTCAGGGGGCCACTGAAGCTTTCTTT
NA TRBJ2-5 TRBV20-1 12 NA CSARGDPETQYF TGCAGTGCTAGGGGGGACCCAGAGACCCAGTACTTC
NA TRBJ2-5 TRBV12-3/TRBV12-4 13 TRBD1 CASSGTGQETQYF TGTGCCAGCAGTGGGACAGGTCAAGAGACCCAGTACTTC
NA TRBJ2-7 TRBV29-1 15 TRBD2 CSVDTASGAPSEQYF TGCAGCGTTGATACGGCTAGCGGGGCCCCGTCCGAGCAGTACTTC
NA TRBJ1-3 TRBV6-5 14 NA CASSYSSSGNTIYF TGTGCCAGCAGTTACTCGAGCTCTGGAAACACCATATATTTT
NA TRBJ2-7 TRBV14 16 NA CASSENNGASLYEQYF TGTGCCAGCAGCGAAAACAATGGGGCCTCTCTATACGAGCAGTACTTC
NA TRBJ2-5 TRBV23-1 21 NA CASSQIKPRDIRPRREETQYF TGCGCCAGCAGTCAAATAAAACCCCGGGACATTAGACCCCGTCGTGAGGAGACCCAGTACTTC
NA TRBJ1-1 TRBV19 12 TRBD1 CASTGGRTEAFF TGTGCCAGCACAGGGGGCAGGACTGAAGCTTTCTTT
NA TRBJ1-1 TRBV29-1 12 NA CSLGGPNTEAFF TGCAGCCTCGGGGGCCCGAACACTGAAGCTTTCTTT
NA TRBJ2-1 TRBV7-3 13 NA CASSPGNYNEQFF TGTGCCAGCAGCCCGGGGAATTACAATGAGCAGTTCTTC
NA TRBJ2-7 TRBV5-1 14 TRBD2 CASSSGGETYEQYF TGCGCCAGCAGCAGCGGGGGGGAGACCTACGAGCAGTACTTC
NA TRBJ1-5 TRBV12-3/TRBV12-4 15 NA CASSFNWGGDQPQHF TGTGCCAGCAGTTTTAATTGGGGGGGAGATCAGCCCCAGCATTTT
NA TRBJ2-7 TRBV6-2/TRBV6-3 15 NA CASSYGIFGPYEQYF TGTGCCAGCAGTTACGGAATTTTCGGGCCCTACGAGCAGTACTTC
NA TRBJ1-1 TRBV29-1 12 NA CSVQVDSLTAFF TGCAGCGTTCAAGTCGACTCCCTAACAGCTTTCTTT
NA TRBJ2-1 TRBV19 16 NA CASRVYGRAYDNEQFF TGTGCCAGTAGAGTATATGGTCGGGCTTACGACAATGAGCAGTTCTTC
NA TRBJ1-6 TRBV7-9 13 NA CASSSSSGAPLHF TGTGCCAGCAGCTCCTCCTCGGGGGCACCCCTCCACTTT
NA TRBJ1-5 TRBV3-1 15 NA CASSQDSWGNQPQHF TGTGCCAGCAGCCAAGATTCATGGGGCAATCAGCCCCAGCATTTT
NA TRBJ2-1 TRBV7-9 17 TRBD1 CASSLARQGAIYNEQFF TGTGCCAGCAGCTTAGCGCGTCAGGGGGCTATCTACAATGAGCAGTTCTTC
NA TRBJ2-2 TRBV29-1 11 NA CSVDRFGELFF TGCAGCGTTGATCGGTTCGGGGAGCTGTTTTTT
NA TRBJ1-2 TRBV9 12 TRBD1 CASSVYRGGYTF TGTGCCAGCAGCGTCTACAGGGGAGGCTACACCTTC
NA TRBJ2-3 TRBV29-1 13 NA CSVARGPGDTQYF TGCAGCGTGGCGCGGGGGCCGGGGGATACGCAGTATTTT
NA TRBJ2-3 TRBV15 21 TRBD2 CATSRDWGAGTSGREGATQYF TGTGCCACCAGCAGAGATTGGGGAGCCGGGACTAGCGGAAGAGAGGGTGCTACGCAGTATTTT
once TRBJ1-4 TRBV5-1 13 NA CASSLGGGEKLFF TGCGCCAGCAGCTTGGGTGGTGGAGAAAAACTGTTTTTT
NA TRBJ2-1 TRBV7-2 15 NA CASRAAGYRYNEQFF TGTGCCAGCAGGGCGGCCGGGTATCGCTACAATGAGCAGTTCTTC
once TRBJ1-5 TRBV2 14 TRBD1 CASNAGGVNQPQHF TGTGCCAGCAATGCAGGGGGCGTCAATCAGCCCCAGCATTTT